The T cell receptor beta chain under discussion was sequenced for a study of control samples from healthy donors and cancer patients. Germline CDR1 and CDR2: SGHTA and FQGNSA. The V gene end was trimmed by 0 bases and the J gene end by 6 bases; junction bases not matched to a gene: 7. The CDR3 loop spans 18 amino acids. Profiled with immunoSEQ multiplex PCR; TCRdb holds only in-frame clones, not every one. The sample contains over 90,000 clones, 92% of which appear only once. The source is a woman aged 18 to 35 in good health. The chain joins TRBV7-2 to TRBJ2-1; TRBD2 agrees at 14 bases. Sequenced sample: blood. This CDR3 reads CASSLAARLAGGPNEQFF. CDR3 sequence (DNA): TGTGCCAGCAGCTTAGCTGCCAGACTAGCGGGAGGGCCCAATGAGCAGTTCTTC.